Sequencing of this TCR beta chain was carried out in a study of control samples from healthy donors and cancer patients. Libraries were prepared by immunoSEQ multiplex PCR; TCRdb keeps only in-frame clonotypes and omits some of them. The sample yields roughly 120,000 clones, approximately 88% seen once. The CDR3 is 12 amino acids. Trimming cost V 0 bases and J 5 bases, with 4 bases left between them. From germline, CDR1 is SGHTA and CDR2 FQGNSA. The sequence derives from a man over 45 in good health. This sequence joins TRBV7-2 and TRBJ2-5; unclear D gene. Sequencing was carried out using blood. In DNA form, the CDR3 reads TGTGCCAGCAGCTTAGCCCTCGAGACCCAGTACTTC. Amino acids: CASSLALETQYF.